Presented here are 22 T cell receptor beta chains from one specimen sequenced in a study of T cell changes during pregnancy in multiple sclerosis. TCRdb keeps only in-frame clones here, not all; method: immunoSEQ multiplex PCR. The data contain about 81,000 clones, about 95% of them seen just once; the ten biggest clones take up about 2.5%. The sequenced sample was peripheral blood, obtained in the third trimester of pregnancy. The receptor set was obtained from a female donor with multiple sclerosis, enrolled in a pregnancy study.

V is TRBV10-2 and J is TRBJ2-5, with D possibly TRBD2 on 6 matching bases. The germline CDR1 and CDR2 sequences are WSHSY and SAAADI. This CDR3 has 15 amino acids. V gave up 2 bases and J gave up 4 bases, with 14 bases separating them. In nucleotides, the CDR3 is TGCGCCAGCAGTGAGCCGGGACTTTTCGCAGAGACCCAGTACTTC. Encoded protein: CASSEPGLFAETQYF.

This chain connects TRBV7-9 to TRBJ2-1, with D unclear. Trimming removed 5 bases at V and 9 bases at J, with 14 bases between. There are 13 residues in the CDR3. The germline CDR1 and CDR2 sequences are SEHNR and FQNEAQ (reference sequence). CDR3 sequence: CASSPHTPGEQFF. In nucleotides, the CDR3 is TGTGCCAGCAGCCCCCACACGCCAGGTGAGCAGTTCTTC.

This chain uses TRBV7-9 with TRBJ1-5; D not resolved. CDR1 and CDR2 from the germline V gene are SEHNR and FQNEAQ (reference sequence). V dropped 4 bases and J dropped 0 bases, with 7 bases sitting between them. This CDR3 has 14 residues. CDR3: CASSSSVSNQPQHF. In nucleotides, the CDR3 is TGTGCCAGCAGCTCGTCGGTTAGCAATCAGCCCCAGCATTTT.

CDR3 sequence: CASSWGRGAYEQYF. CDR3 in DNA: TGTGCCAGTAGTTGGGGCAGGGGAGCCTACGAGCAGTACTTC. This chain connects TRBV19 to TRBJ2-7; tentatively, D is TRBD1 (6 bases). Germline CDR1 reads LNHDA; CDR2 reads SQIVND (reference sequence). The CDR3 spans 14 residues. Trimming removed 5 bases from V and 2 bases from J, with 13 bases in between.

The J gene is TRBJ1-2, the V gene TRBV10-3, with TRBD1 matching 9 bases. This CDR3 region has 15 residues. Trimming removed 2 bases from V and 4 bases from J; junction bases left unmatched: 5. Germline CDR1 ENHRY, CDR2 SYGVKD. CDR3 protein: CAISEGDRDIYGYTF. CDR3 DNA: TGTGCCATCAGTGAGGGGGACAGGGATATCTATGGCTACACCTTC.

The chain is built from TRBV19 and TRBJ1-1; D may be TRBD1 (5 bases). CDR3 size: 14 residues. With 5 bases removed from V and 0 bases from J, the gap between germline ends came to 10 bases. CDR1 LNHDA and CDR2 SQIVND come from the germline V gene (reference sequence). The CDR3 DNA reads TGTGCCAGTAGTCAGGGTGGGATGAACACTGAAGCTTTCTTT. This encodes CASSQGGMNTEAFF.

The rearrangement links TRBV10-3 to TRBJ2-1; 7 bases fit TRBD1. The CDR3 totals 16 residues. The germline CDR1 and CDR2 sequences are ENHRY and SYGVKD. V was clipped by 0 bases and J by 7 bases; unmatched bases: 9. The CDR3 bases are TGTGCCATCAGTGAGTCAGAAGGGGGCGGTAGTAATGAGCAGTTCTTC. Translating gives CAISESEGGGSNEQFF.

Points on this clone: Its ends do not fully match the called genes, so a read error is possible. The rearrangement joins TRBV7-7 to TRBJ2-7; TRBD1 agrees at 9 bases. The CDR3 runs to 13 residues. Germline-derived CDR1 and CDR2 are SSHAT and FNYEAQ (reference sequence). CDR3 bases: TGTGCTAGCAGCCTCGGGACAGGGTACGAGCAGTACTTC. This sequence encodes CASSLGTGYEQYF. Full variable domain (remainder filled in from reference TRBV7-7 and TRBJ2-7): GAGVSQSPRYKVTKRGQDVTLRCDPISSHATLYWYQQALGQGPEFLTYFNYEAQPDKSGLPSDRFSAERPEGSISTLTIQRTEQRDSAMYRCASSLGTGYEQYFGPGTRLTVT.

This sequence joins TRBV7-3 and TRBJ2-3, with TRBD1 identical over 9 bases. The CDR3 is 14 residues long. CDR1 is SGHTA and CDR2 is FQGTGA in the germline V gene. J was trimmed by 4 bases and V by 7 bases; bases with no gene match: 6. Written as DNA, the CDR3 is TGTGCCAGCACCCTCACAGGGGGCGCAGATACGCAGTATTTT. Encoded protein: CASTLTGGADTQYF.

The table lists this clone with a few counts. The gene calls are TRBV12-5 and TRBJ2-1, with D perhaps TRBD2 (5 bases). The CDR3 contains 15 residues. CDR1 is LGHNT, CDR2 FRNRAP, per germline. The V end lost 1 base, the J end lost 4 bases, and 11 bases lay between the germline ends. CDR3 nucleotide sequence: TGTGCTAGTGGTTTGGGGTCGGGATATTACAATGAGCAGTTCTTC. Its protein product is CASGLGSGYYNEQFF.

The gene calls are TRBV27 and TRBJ1-2; a possible D gene is TRBD1 (5 bases). The CDR3 is 12 amino acids. The V gene's germline CDR1 is MNHEY and CDR2 SMNVEV (reference sequence). The ends were cut back, 5 bases at V and 7 bases at J, with 11 bases in the middle. This chain's CDR3 is CASSPYGGGYTF. CDR3 DNA sequence: TGTGCCAGCAGTCCCTACGGGGGTGGCTACACCTTC.

V usage is TRBV6-1 and J usage is TRBJ1-5; 7 bases are shared with TRBD1. The junction had 7 bases not matched to a gene; V was cut back by 6 bases and J by 5 bases. CDR1 is MNHNS and CDR2 is SASEGT in the germline V gene. The CDR3 is 14 amino acids. CDR3 nucleotide sequence: TGTGCCAGCAGCCGACAGGGCATCGATCAGCCCCAGCATTTT. Protein: CASSRQGIDQPQHF.

V is TRBV14 and J is TRBJ1-4; 11 bases are a match to TRBD1. CDR3 length equals 17 residues. The V segment lost 6 bases and the J segment 4 bases; nucleotides outside the gene matches: 10. Germline V CDR1 and CDR2: SGHDN, FVKESK. Here the CDR3 DNA reads TGTGCCAGCAGATTGGGACAGGGGGAACCGGATAATGAAAAACTGTTTTTT. This translates into CASRLGQGEPDNEKLFF.

The chain carries TRBV15 and TRBJ2-7, with 7 bases aligning to TRBD1. CDR3 length equals 14 residues. The V segment lost 5 bases and the J segment 3 bases; nucleotides outside the gene matches: 7. Germline V gene sequence: CDR1 LNHNV, CDR2 YYDKDF (reference sequence). CDR3 amino acids: CATSLDRVGYEQYF. CDR3 in DNA: TGTGCCACCAGCCTCGACAGGGTTGGCTACGAGCAGTACTTC.

The table lists this clone with a count of one. The chain has TRBV4-1 and TRBJ2-7, with D perhaps TRBD2 (6 bases). Between the trimmed V and J ends, which lost 4 bases and 2 bases, there was a span of 12 bases. Per the germline V gene, CDR1 is MGHRA and CDR2 is YSYEKL. This CDR3 has 14 amino acids. DNA for the CDR3: TGCGCCAGCAGCCCCCTGACGGGGGCCTACGAGCAGTACTTC. Translation: CASSPLTGAYEQYF.

The rearrangement uses TRBV5-4 and TRBJ2-7, with D possibly TRBD2 on 6 matching bases. The germline V gene has CDR1 SGHNT and CDR2 YYREEE (reference sequence). The germline V and J ends were trimmed by 0 bases and 0 bases, with 13 bases remaining between them. The CDR3 has 16 amino acids. DNA for the CDR3: TGTGCCAGCAGCTTGGGCGGGGTCAAAAGCTCCTACGAGCAGTACTTC. Translated, it gives CASSLGGVKSSYEQYF. Based on the CDR3 plus reference TRBV5-4 and TRBJ2-7, the full variable domain is ETGVTQSPTHLIKTRGQQVTLRCSSQSGHNTVSWYQQALGQGPQFIFQYYREEENGRGNFPPRFSGLQFPNYSSELNVNALELDDSALYLCASSLGGVKSSYEQYFGPGTRLTVT.

This chain connects TRBV5-1 to TRBJ1-2; D remains unclear. CDR3 length equals 14 residues. Germline CDR1 and CDR2: SGHRS and YFSETQ. Trimming left V 3 bases short and J 2 bases short, with 11 bases between. CDR3 loop: CASSSHTVNYGYTF. In DNA form, the CDR3 reads TGCGCCAGCAGCTCTCACACAGTCAACTATGGCTACACCTTC.

The rearrangement joins TRBV29-1 to TRBJ1-1, with D perhaps matching TRBD1 (5 bases). The CDR3 loop spans 13 amino acids. Germline-derived CDR1 and CDR2 are SQVTM and ANQGSEA. V lost 7 bases and J 2 bases, leaving 14 bases between the germline ends. The CDR3 DNA is TGCAGCGCTGGGGGGTATCTCAACACTGAAGCTTTCTTT. As protein: CSAGGYLNTEAFF. The whole variable domain, remainder taken from reference TRBV29-1 and TRBJ1-1, is SAVISQKPSRDICQRGTSLTIQCQVDSQVTMMFWYRQQPGQSLTLIATANQGSEATYESGFVIDKFPISRPNLTFSTLTVSNMSPEDSSIYLCSAGGYLNTEAFFGQGTRLTVV.

The chain combines TRBV9 with TRBJ2-5; a possible D gene is TRBD1 (5 bases). Germline V lookup: CDR1 SGDLS, CDR2 YYNGEE. The ends were cut back, 6 bases at V and 2 bases at J, with 14 bases in the middle. This CDR3 has 14 residues. The CDR3 protein is CASKTLGQQETQYF. In nucleotides, the CDR3 is TGTGCCAGCAAGACTTTGGGGCAGCAAGAGACCCAGTACTTC.

The chain employs TRBV5-4 and TRBJ1-2, with a tentative D call TRBD1 (5 bases). The CDR3 is 14 amino acids. Germline V lookup: CDR1 SGHNT, CDR2 YYREEE (reference sequence). V lost 3 bases, J lost 5 bases, and 14 bases lay in between. The CDR3 loop reads CASSYRSLGYGYTF. Written as DNA, the CDR3 is TGTGCCAGCAGCTACAGGTCCCTGGGTTATGGCTACACCTTC.

V is TRBV5-1 and J is TRBJ2-1; D is perhaps TRBD1 (6 bases). The CDR3 length is 15 residues. Germline V lookup: CDR1 SGHRS, CDR2 YFSETQ. Trimming cost V 5 bases and J 3 bases, with 15 bases left between them. CDR3 DNA sequence: TGCGCCAGCAGAGGTAGCCAGGGGAACTACAATGAGCAGTTCTTC. This encodes CASRGSQGNYNEQFF.

This chain links TRBV7-9 with TRBJ2-7, with D maybe TRBD2 (6 bases). Germline V CDR1 and CDR2: SEHNR, FQNEAQ (reference sequence). The CDR3 length is 12 residues. The germline V and J ends were trimmed by 4 bases and 6 bases, with 10 bases remaining between them. CDR3 sequence: CASSSGVSEQYF. CDR3 nucleotide sequence: TGTGCCAGCAGCTCGGGGGTTAGCGAGCAGTACTTC.